This T cell receptor beta chain originates from a study of shared clonotypes between healthy human individuals. CDR3 size: 15 residues. Trimming removed 1 base at V and 7 bases at J, with 14 bases between. CDR1 MGHRA and CDR2 YSYEKL come from the germline V gene. Profiling relied on immunoSEQ multiplex PCR, and the TCRdb table lists in-frame clones only, not all of them. Altogether under 850,000 clones are present, roughly 72% being singletons, with the ten largest covering less than 2%. This clone was picked up one time. This chain joins TRBV4-1 and TRBJ1-3; D is unresolved. This TCR came from a woman under 40 in good health. Sequencing was performed on memory CD4+ T cells sorted from blood. Subset indicated: CD45RA-negative fraction. The CDR3 sequence: CASSQGLSRDNTIYF. The CDR3 bases are TGCGCCAGCAGCCAAGGCCTCTCCCGCGACAACACCATATATTTT.